This T cell receptor beta chain was sequenced in a study of CD4 T cells in relation to SARS-CoV-2 and coronaviruses. Overall study context: TCR beta CDR3s were sequenced after 10-day antigen culture of PBMCs. Convalescent donors were aged about 20 to 75, with median around 37 years. General study findings and limits: Compared with monoreactive clones, crossreactive clones showed significantly weaker SARS-CoV-2 expansion.

Sequencing used immunoSEQ multiplex PCR; TCRdb keeps in-frame clones, though not all of them. Of 36,000 or so clones in the sample, over 65% are singletons; the top ten hold less than 3.5%. The CDR3 has 15 amino acids. Germline CDR1 reads SEHNR; CDR2 reads FQNEAQ (reference sequence). V shed 6 bases and J shed 7 bases, with 19 bases lying between them. This clone came up a few times. The antigen is undetermined. The chain uses TRBV7-9 and TRBJ2-1, with D possibly being TRBD1 (6 bases). The origin of this receptor is an adult with COVID-19. Sequences were obtained from memory CD4+ T cells from PBMCs, cultured in vitro. CDR3 DNA sequence: TGTGCCAGCAGGATAGGGGGAGCGCCACTAAATGAGCAGTTCTTC. Its translation: CASRIGGAPLNEQFF.